These 18 T cell receptor beta chains came from one sample sequenced in a study of T-cell memory formation after mild COVID-19. A single record per CDR3 protein comes from TCRdb applying MiXCR to the 5' RACE reads. The table has 40,000 to 45,000 distinct CDR3 sequences, 6% to 8% seen once. Source material: PBMCs or a T cell subset sorted from them (not recorded which). The receptor source for this set is a man younger than 35 who had mild COVID-19 (a few samples of this study predate the infection). Cell type and time point are not known.

This clonotype has ten or more counts. The rearrangement links TRBV7-6 to TRBJ2-3, with 8 bases aligning to TRBD2. CDR1 and CDR2 (germline): SGHVS, FNYEAQ. The CDR3 is 16 residues long. V gave up 6 bases and J gave up 1 base; unmatched junction bases: 9. The CDR3 here is CASSLASGGGTDTQYF. The CDR3 nucleotides read TGTGCCAGCAGTCTCGCAAGCGGGGGCGGCACAGATACGCAGTATTTT. Variable domain in full (rest from reference TRBV7-6 and TRBJ2-3): GAGVSQSPRYKVTKRGQDVALRCDPISGHVSLYWYRQALGQGPEFLTYFNYEAQQDKSGLPNDRFSAERPEGSISTLTIQRTEQRDSAMYRCASSLASGGGTDTQYFGPGTRLTVL.

This clonotype showed up just a few times. The chain links TRBV4-3 to TRBJ1-6; unclear D gene. Germline CDR1 LGHNA, CDR2 YSLEER. The CDR3 has 17 residues. V lost 4 bases and J lost 0, with 13 bases in between. In nucleotides, the CDR3 is TGCGCCAGCAGCCGAGACCCTCTGAGCTCCTATAATTCACCCCTCCACTTT. As protein: CASSRDPLSSYNSPLHF.

J is TRBJ2-3 and V is TRBV29-1, with no clear D. This CDR3 has 13 amino acids. V was pared by 3 bases and J by 2 bases, with 9 bases between. Per germline, CDR1 SQVTM and CDR2 ANQGSEA. The CDR3 DNA reads as TGCAGCGTTGATGAGTCCTCCACAGATACGCAGTATTTT. Protein sequence: CSVDESSTDTQYF.

V gene TRBV20-1 combines with J gene TRBJ2-3; D gene unclear. Trimming removed 0 bases from V and 4 bases from J, with 8 bases in between. This CDR3 region has 13 residues. Germline V gene sequence: CDR1 DFQATT, CDR2 SNEGSKA (reference sequence). CDR3 in DNA: TGCAGTGCTAGAGAACGCATATCAGATACGCAGTATTTT. Its translation: CSARERISDTQYF.

The V call is TRBV6-6, the J call TRBJ2-3; maybe TRBD2 (5 bases). This CDR3 is 13 amino acids long. CDR1 is MNHNY and CDR2 is SVGAGI in the germline V gene (reference sequence). Trimming took 6 bases from V and 0 from J, leaving 7 bases between them. The CDR3 here is CASREASTDTQYF. DNA of the CDR3: TGTGCCAGCAGGGAGGCTAGCACAGATACGCAGTATTTT.

The chain recombines TRBV24-1 with TRBJ2-1; D is undetermined. V dropped 3 bases and J dropped 7 bases, with 3 bases sitting between them. Germline V gives CDR1 KGHDR, CDR2 SFDVKD. The CDR3 extends over 11 amino acids. The CDR3 bases are TGTGCCACCAGTGATCGGAATGAGCAGTTCTTC. This codes for CATSDRNEQFF.

This clonotype showed up just a few times. V gene TRBV7-9 combines with J gene TRBJ2-7; D perhaps matches TRBD1 (6 bases). V lost 8 bases and J 3 bases, leaving 11 bases between the germline ends. Germline assignment: CDR1 SEHNR and CDR2 FQNEAQ (reference sequence). This CDR3 is built from 12 residues. The CDR3 reads CASGGQNYEQYV. The CDR3 coding sequence is TGTGCCAGCGGCGGACAGAACTACGAGCAGTACGTC.

V gene TRBV12-3 or TRBV12-4 combines with J gene TRBJ2-7; unclear D gene. V lost 6 bases to trimming and J lost 1 base, with 7 bases between them. CDR3 size: 12 residues. The CDR3 loop reads CASRLGSYEQYF. CDR3 in DNA: TGTGCCAGCAGACTGGGTTCCTACGAGCAGTACTTC.

This clonotype was observed a handful of times. J is TRBJ1-2 and V is TRBV10-3; D gene unclear. Germline assignment: CDR1 ENHRY and CDR2 SYGVKD. CDR3 length: 14 residues. Deletions cut 7 bases from V and 1 base from J, with 13 bases between. CDR3 region: CAINVGEGNYGYTF. The CDR3 DNA is TGTGCCATCAATGTCGGGGAGGGTAACTATGGCTACACCTTC.

The chain uses TRBV20-1 and TRBJ2-7; D gene ambiguous. The CDR3 extends over 12 amino acids. Germline V gives CDR1 DFQATT, CDR2 SNEGSKA (reference sequence). V was pared by 0 bases and J by 3 bases, with 6 bases between. The DNA of the CDR3 is TGCAGTGCTAGAGAGGGTAGCTACGAGCAGTACGTC. Amino acids: CSAREGSYEQYV.

This clonotype appeared a few times. V is TRBV7-6 and J is TRBJ2-5; unclear D gene. Per germline, CDR1 SGHVS and CDR2 FNYEAQ. V dropped 8 bases and J dropped 5 bases, with 12 bases sitting between them. The CDR3 sequence is 12 residues long. The CDR3 loop reads CASGPVGETQYF. DNA for the CDR3: TGTGCCAGCGGGCCGGTGGGGGAGACCCAGTACTTC.

This CDR3 is CASSQRGRTNTEAFF. CDR3 DNA: TGTGCCAGCAGCCAAAGAGGACGGACGAACACTGAAGCTTTCTTT. The chain links TRBV3-1 to TRBJ1-1; D is undetermined. Trimming removed 2 bases at V and 1 base at J, with 11 bases between. In germline, CDR1 is LGHDT, CDR2 YNNKEL (reference sequence). The CDR3 sequence is 15 residues long.

The sample holds many counts of this clonotype. The DNA for the CDR3 is TGTGCCAGCAGCCCAACGGGGGGGGATACGCAGTATTTT. Translation gives CASSPTGGDTQYF. This chain connects TRBV7-9 to TRBJ2-3; TRBD2 aligns across 8 bases. The V gene's germline CDR1 is SEHNR and CDR2 FQNEAQ (reference sequence). The CDR3 is 13 residues long. After removal of 5 bases from V and 6 bases from J, the junction contained 4 bases not matched to a gene.

This clonotype was seen ten or more times. The CDR3 DNA is TGTGCCAGCAGCTTATTGGCACGCACAGATACGCAGTATTTT. This gives the protein CASSLLARTDTQYF. The chain couples TRBV7-2 to TRBJ2-3, with D unresolved. The CDR3 extends over 14 amino acids. Germline assignment: CDR1 SGHTA and CDR2 FQGNSA. Between the trimmed V and J ends, which lost 2 bases and 1 base, there was a span of 7 bases.

This clonotype showed up just a few times. The rearrangement links TRBV14 to TRBJ2-7; D possibly corresponds to TRBD2 (5 bases). Deletions cut 4 bases from V and 0 bases from J, with 7 bases between. This CDR3 contains 13 residues. Germline V lookup: CDR1 SGHDN, CDR2 FVKESK. The CDR3 nucleotides are TGTGCCAGCAGCCGACGGGACTCCTACGAGCAGTACTTC. Its protein product is CASSRRDSYEQYF.

This clonotype has at least ten counts. This chain connects TRBV7-2 to TRBJ2-3, with D unclear. Trimming shortened V by 1 base and J by 2 bases, and 7 bases separated the two germline ends. The CDR3 is made up of 14 amino acids. Germline V gives CDR1 SGHTA, CDR2 FQGNSA. The DNA of the CDR3 is TGTGCCAGCAGCTTAGACGCGAACACAGATACGCAGTATTTT. Its translation is CASSLDANTDTQYF.

This clonotype was found a few times. The chain employs TRBV5-5 and TRBJ2-3; TRBD2 matches 12 bases. The CDR3 covers 14 residues. From germline, CDR1 is SGHKS and CDR2 YYEKEE (reference sequence). The junction had 4 bases not matched to a gene; V was cut back by 6 bases and J by 5 bases. CDR3 region: CASTETSGGDTQYF. Written as DNA, the CDR3 is TGTGCCAGCACCGAGACTAGCGGGGGAGATACGCAGTATTTT.

This clonotype was found a few times. This chain links TRBV12-3 or TRBV12-4 with TRBJ2-5; D perhaps matches TRBD1 (5 bases). Trimming pared 3 bases from V and 4 bases from J, leaving 9 bases between. The CDR3 loop spans 13 amino acids. DNA for the CDR3: TGTGCCAGCAGTTTTAAAGGGGCAGAGACCCAGTACTTC. Its protein product is CASSFKGAETQYF.